This T cell receptor beta chain was retrieved from a study of blood T cell repertoires in COVID-19. Study information: Sites across the United States, Italy and Spain contributed samples from acute and convalescent COVID-19. From T cells, B-cell-depleted T cells, or PBMCs came the material, which was cDNA or gDNA.

This clone has a single count. Per the original methods: Reference gene primer amplification in the assay estimated nucleated cell counts. Clones were read by immunoSEQ multiplex PCR, and TCRdb kept only the in-frame ones, dropping some. For V, J and clone size, that table is used; D and trimming come from the DNA. This table holds 81,000 or so clones, more than 70% found once. Unmatched junction bases numbered 4, after V lost 0 bases and J lost 4 bases. Per the germline V gene, CDR1 is SGDLS and CDR2 is YYNGEE. The CDR3 has 17 residues. This TCR was sampled from a man aged 50 or older with active COVID-19. The rearrangement joins TRBV9 to TRBJ2-3; 14 nucleotides align to TRBD2. Input material: peripheral blood. CDR3 region: CASSVAQGLAGADTQYF. Here the CDR3 DNA reads TGTGCCAGCAGCGTAGCCCAGGGACTAGCGGGAGCAGATACGCAGTATTTT. Looking up the rest from reference TRBV9 and TRBJ2-3 gives the full variable domain: DSGVTQTPKHLITATGQRVTLRCSPRSGDLSVYWYQQSLDQGLQFLIQYYNGEERAKGNILERFSAQQFPDLHSELNLSSLELGDSALYFCASSVAQGLAGADTQYFGPGTRLTVL.